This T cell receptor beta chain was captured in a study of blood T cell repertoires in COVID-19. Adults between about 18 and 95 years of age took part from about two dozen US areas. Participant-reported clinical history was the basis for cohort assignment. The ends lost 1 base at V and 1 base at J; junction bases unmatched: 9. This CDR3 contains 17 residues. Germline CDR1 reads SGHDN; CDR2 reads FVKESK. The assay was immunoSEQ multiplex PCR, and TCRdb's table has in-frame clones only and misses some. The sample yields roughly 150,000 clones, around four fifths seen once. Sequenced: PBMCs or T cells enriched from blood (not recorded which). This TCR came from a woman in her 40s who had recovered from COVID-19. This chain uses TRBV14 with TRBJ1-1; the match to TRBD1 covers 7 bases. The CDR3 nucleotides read TGTGCCAGCAGCCAAGTGTTCGGGACAGATTCGAACACTGAAGCTTTCTTT. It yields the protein CASSQVFGTDSNTEAFF.